The source of this T cell receptor beta chain is a study of naive and memory T cell subsets. Blood and skin TCR RNA was reverse transcribed with alpha and beta constant primers. Amplification of ligated cDNA took four PCR rounds with SP2 and nested alpha and beta constant primers. TCRdb analysed the 5' RACE reads with MiXCR anew, one entry per CDR3 protein. The data hold 20,000 to 25,000 distinct CDR3 sequences, with about 4% observed a single time. The table lists this clonotype with many counts. The antigen is unknown. Whole-study findings and limits: The RNA method is potentially sensitive to activation and differentiation changes.

The CDR3 length is 15 residues. Germline-derived CDR1 and CDR2 are DFQATT and SNEGSKA (reference sequence). The V segment lost 2 bases and the J segment 5 bases; nucleotides outside the gene matches: 8. Whole blood, 2.5 ml, came from adult healthy volunteers. A UMI-containing oligonucleotide was joined by 3' ligation to the TCR cDNA template. The sequence was collected from a male donor in good health. The gene calls are TRBV20-1 and TRBJ2-1; 8 positions match TRBD2. CDR3 protein: CSARPGTRPDNEQFF. The CDR3 nucleotides are TGCAGTGCTAGACCCGGGACTAGGCCCGACAATGAGCAGTTCTTC.